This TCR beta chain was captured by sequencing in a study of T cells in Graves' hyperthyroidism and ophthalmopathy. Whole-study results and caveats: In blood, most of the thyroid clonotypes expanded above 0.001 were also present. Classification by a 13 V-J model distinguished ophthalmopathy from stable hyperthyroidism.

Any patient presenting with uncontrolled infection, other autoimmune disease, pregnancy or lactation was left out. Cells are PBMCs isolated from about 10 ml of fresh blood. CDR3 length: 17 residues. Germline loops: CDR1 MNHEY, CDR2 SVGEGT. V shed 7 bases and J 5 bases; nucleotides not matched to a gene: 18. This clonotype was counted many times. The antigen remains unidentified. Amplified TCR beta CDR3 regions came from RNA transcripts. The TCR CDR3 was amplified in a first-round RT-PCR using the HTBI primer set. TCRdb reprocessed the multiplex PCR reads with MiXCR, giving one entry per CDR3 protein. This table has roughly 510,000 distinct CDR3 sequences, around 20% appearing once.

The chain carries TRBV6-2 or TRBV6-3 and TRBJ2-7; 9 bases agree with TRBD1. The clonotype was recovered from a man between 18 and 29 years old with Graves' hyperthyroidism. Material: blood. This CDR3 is CASIPRTGARPTHEQYF. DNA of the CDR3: TGTGCCAGCATCCCCCGGACAGGGGCACGGCCAACTCACGAGCAGTACTTC.